Listed below are T cell receptor beta chains from one sample, sequenced in a study of blood T cell repertoires in COVID-19. Generated by immunoSEQ multiplex PCR, the TCRdb table keeps only in-frame clones and is missing some. The repertoire holds roughly 200,000 clones, with approximately 78% as singletons. The sample comprised peripheral blood. Receptor source: a woman of 80 years or more with COVID-19, enrolled during active disease. CDR3s include the opening cysteine and the closing phenylalanine or tryptophan. D genes are given only for firm matches. Clone size is stated in some rows and not others, as once, few, many or a class when expanded.

v_call	d_call	clone_size	j_call	cdr3_aa	cdr3_nt
TRBV24-1	.	.	TRBJ2-1	CAIRSGGLDEQFF	TGTGCCATCCGTAGCGGAGGGCTGGATGAGCAGTTCTTC
TRBV5-4	.	.	TRBJ2-3	CASSLDGVSTDTQYF	TGTGCCAGCAGCTTGGACGGGGTAAGCACAGATACGCAGTATTTT
TRBV20-1	TRBD1	.	TRBJ1-1	CSASAPGQGRNEAFF	TGCAGTGCTAGTGCCCCGGGACAGGGGAGGAATGAAGCTTTCTTT
TRBV7-3	.	once	TRBJ2-1	CASSLAGNNEQFF	TGTGCCAGCAGCTTAGCCGGGAACAATGAGCAGTTCTTC
TRBV5-6	.	.	TRBJ1-6	CASSFWTVYNSPLHF	TGTGCCAGCAGCTTTTGGACAGTGTATAATTCACCCCTCCACTTT
TRBV3-1/TRBV3-2	.	.	TRBJ2-1	CASSHRDSLLF	TGTGCCAGCAGCCACCGGGACTCTCTACTCTTC
TRBV18	TRBD1	once	TRBJ1-5	CASSGTGGPAEPQHF	TGTGCCAGCTCCGGAACAGGGGGGCCGGCGGAGCCCCAGCATTTT
TRBV9	TRBD2	.	TRBJ2-3	CASSSRLAGKTDTQYF	TGTGCCAGCAGCTCCCGACTAGCGGGGAAGACAGATACGCAGTATTTT
TRBV7-2	.	.	TRBJ2-3	CASSPVSSTDTQYF	TGTGCCAGCAGCCCGGTGTCTAGCACAGATACGCAGTATTTT
TRBV11-2	.	.	TRBJ2-2	CASSLSDAEGGELFF	TGTGCCAGCAGTTTGTCGGACGCGGAGGGCGGGGAGCTGTTTTTT
TRBV5-1	.	few	TRBJ1-2	CASSPRQSYGYTF	TGCGCCAGCAGCCCACGACAGAGCTATGGCTACACCTTC
TRBV10-2	TRBD2	.	TRBJ2-1	CASSDSGGEQFF	TGCGCCAGCAGTGATAGCGGGGGTGAGCAGTTCTTC
TRBV18	TRBD2	.	TRBJ2-5	CASSPLAGGQETQYF	TGTGCCAGCTCACCGTTAGCGGGAGGGCAAGAGACCCAGTACTTC
TRBV18	TRBD1	.	TRBJ2-6	CASSPQRTGGVSGANVLTF	TGTGCCAGCTCACCACAAAGGACAGGGGGAGTTTCTGGGGCCAACGTCCTGACTTTC
TRBV28	.	once	TRBJ1-4	CASSLKVGAGAKKLFF	TGTGCCAGCAGTTTAAAGGTCGGGGCAGGGGCCAAAAAACTGTTTTTT
TRBV6-4	TRBD1	.	TRBJ2-7	CARPGQGIYSYEQYF	TGTGCCAGGCCGGGACAGGGGATTTACTCCTACGAGCAGTACTTC
TRBV2	TRBD1	.	TRBJ2-1	CARQGGGDNEQFF	TGTGCCCGACAGGGGGGGGGTGACAATGAGCAGTTCTTC
TRBV18	.	.	TRBJ2-3	CATRDGGVTDTQYF	TGTGCCACCCGAGACGGGGGTGTCACAGATACGCAGTATTTT
TRBV6-5	.	.	TRBJ1-1	CARRRRAAFF	TGTGCCAGGCGAAGGAGGGCGGCTTTCTTT
TRBV5-1	TRBD1	many	TRBJ2-7	CASSWGDRGNEQYF	TGCGCCAGCAGCTGGGGCGACAGGGGGAACGAGCAGTACTTC
TRBV21-1	.	few	TRBJ1-5	CASSKGSRGPNSNQPQHF	TGTGCCAGCAGCAAAGGCTCTAGGGGTCCTAATAGCAATCAGCCCCAGCATTTT
TRBV5-8	.	.	TRBJ1-5	CASSLDGSNQPQHF	TGTGCCAGCAGCTTGGACGGTAGCAATCAGCCCCAGCATTTT
TRBV19	TRBD1	.	TRBJ2-2	CASSALRGGQGANTGELFF	TGTGCCAGTAGTGCTCTGCGAGGGGGCCAGGGGGCGAACACCGGGGAGCTGTTTTTT
TRBV6-6	.	.	TRBJ2-7	CASTKAEGTYEQYF	TGTGCCAGCACCAAAGCGGAGGGCACCTACGAGCAGTACTTC
TRBV19	TRBD2	once	TRBJ2-2	CASIPKGLAGGGTGELFF	TGTGCCAGTATTCCTAAGGGACTAGCGGGAGGAGGAACCGGGGAGCTGTTTTTT
TRBV18	TRBD1	.	TRBJ1-1	CASSPLPTGTTEAFF	TGTGCCAGCTCACCACTCCCGACAGGGACCACTGAAGCTTTCTTT
TRBV4-1	.	.	TRBJ2-5	CASSQRRDQETQYF	TGCGCCAGCAGTCAGAGGCGGGACCAAGAGACCCAGTACTTC
TRBV11-2	.	.	TRBJ2-2	CASSRRGNTGELFF	TGTGCCAGCAGCCGCAGGGGGAACACCGGGGAGCTGTTTTTT
TRBV19	TRBD2	.	TRBJ2-3	CASSLGLAITDTQYF	TGTGCCAGTAGTCTAGGACTAGCTATCACAGATACGCAGTATTTT
TRBV29-1	.	few	TRBJ1-4	CSVGQRGSTNEKLFF	TGCAGCGTTGGTCAAAGGGGGTCAACTAATGAAAAACTGTTTTTT
TRBV30	.	.	TRBJ2-2	CAWNRNTGELFF	TGTGCCTGGAACAGGAACACCGGGGAGCTGTTTTTT
TRBV30	.	.	TRBJ2-6	CAWGYSGANVLTF	TGTGCCTGGGGCTACTCTGGGGCCAACGTCCTGACTTTC
TRBV9	.	once	TRBJ1-6	CASSVASGGAYNSPLHF	TGTGCCAGCAGCGTAGCTTCCGGGGGTGCATATAATTCACCCCTCCACTTT
TRBV5-1	TRBD2	.	TRBJ2-1	CASSLAAGGLNNEQFF	TGCGCCAGCAGCTTGGCCGCGGGAGGGCTTAACAATGAGCAGTTCTTC
TRBV11-2	.	.	TRBJ2-7	CASSLITVSYEQYF	TGTGCCAGCAGCTTAATAACAGTCTCCTACGAGCAGTACTTC
TRBV11-2	.	.	TRBJ2-7	CASSMTNPGNEQYF	TGTGCCAGCAGCATGACAAATCCGGGGAACGAGCAGTACTTC
TRBV19	.	.	TRBJ2-6	CASSIGNLRGSGANVLTF	TGTGCCAGTAGTATAGGGAACCTCCGGGGAAGCGGGGCCAACGTCCTGACTTTC
TRBV4-1	.	.	TRBJ2-5	CASSQTTGYQETQYF	TGCGCCAGCAGCCAAACTACAGGGTACCAAGAGACCCAGTACTTC
TRBV18	TRBD1	.	TRBJ1-4	CASSRPGDRNEKLFF	TGTGCCAGCTCCCGGCCGGGGGACAGGAATGAAAAACTGTTTTTT
TRBV28	TRBD1	.	TRBJ1-3	CASRAGGVKPDTIYF	TGTGCCAGCAGGGCAGGGGGCGTAAAGCCGGACACCATATATTTT